A single sample is the source of the 22 T cell receptor beta chains below, sequenced in a study of shared clonotypes between healthy human individuals. Repertoires were generated with immunoSEQ multiplex PCR, while TCRdb's copy carries only in-frame clones and drops some. The sample carries under 2.5 million clones, just under 95% recorded once. Sequencing was performed on naive CD4+ T cells from PBMCs. Subset meaning: CD45RA+ positively selected. These receptors all stem from a man between 18 and 29 years old in good health. Some clones in this sample may be carry-over from other donors' samples.

This rearrangement joins TRBV6-1 to TRBJ1-3; 7 nucleotides match TRBD1. This CDR3 has 17 residues. Germline trimming cut 4 bases from V and 4 bases from J; bases unmatched to any gene: 13. Germline CDR1 and CDR2: MNHNS and SASEGT. DNA for the CDR3: TGTGCCAGCAGTGGCCCCCTCGGAGGGGGCAGGGGAAACACCATATATTTT. The encoded protein is CASSGPLGGGRGNTIYF.

The rearrangement links TRBV7-3 to TRBJ2-1; possible D gene TRBD2, 6 bases. V dropped 5 bases and J dropped 4 bases, with 18 bases sitting between them. CDR1 and CDR2 from the germline V gene are SGHTA and FQGTGA. The CDR3 spans 16 residues. CDR3 region: CASSGTGTGQYNEQFF. CDR3 in DNA: TGTGCCAGCAGCGGGACCGGGACTGGCCAATACAATGAGCAGTTCTTC.

This chain links TRBV6-5 with TRBJ1-5; TRBD1 matches at 9 bases. This CDR3 comprises 16 residues. V lost 4 bases to trimming and J lost 3 bases; unmatched junction nucleotides: 7. Germline-derived CDR1 and CDR2 are MNHEY and SVGAGI. The CDR3 DNA sequence: TGTGCCAGCAGTTCTCTGGGGACAGGGCCCAATCAGCCCCAGCATTTT. Amino acid sequence: CASSSLGTGPNQPQHF.

The genes are TRBV28 and TRBJ2-7; no reliable D call. V was shortened by 5 bases and J by 3 bases, with 14 bases between the two germline ends. The CDR3 has 14 residues. Germline V gives CDR1 MDHEN, CDR2 SYDVKM. Written as DNA, the CDR3 is TGTGCCAGCAGTCCATGGACGGATAACTACGAGCAGTACTTC. Its translation is CASSPWTDNYEQYF. Filled out from reference TRBV28 and TRBJ2-7, the complete variable domain reads DVKVTQSSRYLVKRTGEKVFLECVQDMDHENMFWYRQDPGLGLRLIYFSYDVKMKEKGDIPEGYSVSREKKERFSLILESASTNQTSMYLCASSPWTDNYEQYFGPGTRLTVT.

Of note for this clone: Other DNA sequences in this specimen translate into the identical CDR3. The chain carries TRBV5-1 and TRBJ2-7; D remains ambiguous. The ends were cut back, 3 bases at V and 0 bases at J, with 7 bases in the middle. This CDR3 contains 13 residues. CDR1 and CDR2 (germline): SGHRS, YFSETQ. The DNA for the CDR3 is TGCGCCAGCAGCTCAGACAACTCCTACGAGCAGTACTTC. It translates to CASSSDNSYEQYF.

The chain is built from TRBV19 and TRBJ2-1, with 14 bases fitting TRBD2. J gave up 6 bases and V 4 bases, and 2 bases lay outside the gene matches. CDR1 and CDR2 from the germline V gene are LNHDA and SQIVND (reference sequence). The CDR3 length is 15 residues. The CDR3 DNA sequence: TGTGCCAGTAGTACGGGACTAGCGGGAGTCAATGAGCAGTTCTTC. Protein sequence: CASSTGLAGVNEQFF. Together with reference TRBV19 and TRBJ2-1, the CDR3 gives the full variable domain: DGGITQSPKYLFRKEGQNVTLSCEQNLNHDAMYWYRQDPGQGLRLIYYSQIVNDFQKGDIAEGYSVSREKKESFPLTVTSAQKNPTAFYLCASSTGLAGVNEQFFGPGTRLTVL.

J is TRBJ1-6 and V is TRBV14; D unclear. CDR3 length: 13 amino acids. Between the trimmed V and J ends, which lost 4 bases and 9 bases, there was a span of 10 bases. In germline, CDR1 is SGHDN, CDR2 FVKESK. The chain's CDR3 is CASSPRVGSPLHF. In nucleotides, the CDR3 is TGTGCCAGCAGCCCAAGAGTGGGTTCACCCCTCCACTTT.

The chain joins TRBV21-1 to TRBJ1-2. TRBV21-1 is flagged as a pseudogene. The CDR3 is 15 amino acids. This CDR3 is CASSKDGPDADGYTF. CDR3 DNA sequence: TGTGCCAGCAGCAAAGACGGGCCGGACGCGGATGGCTACACCTTC.

The rearrangement links TRBV11-2 to TRBJ2-1, with D perhaps given as TRBD1 or TRBD2 (6 bases each). This CDR3 contains 16 residues. Trimming took 3 bases from V and 6 from J, leaving 18 bases between them. CDR1 is SGHAT, CDR2 FQNNGV, per germline. The CDR3 reads CASSFSGASVGNEQFF. The CDR3 nucleotides are TGTGCCAGCAGCTTCTCAGGGGCTAGCGTGGGCAATGAGCAGTTCTTC.

The CDR3 sequence: CASSIELAVNNEQFF. CDR3 bases: TGTGCCAGCAGTATCGAACTAGCGGTAAACAATGAGCAGTTCTTC. The chain combines TRBV2 with TRBJ2-1; 8 bases agree with TRBD2. Germline CDR1 SNHLY, CDR2 FYNNEI. V dropped 5 bases and J dropped 5; count of bases not matched to a gene: 8. The CDR3 runs 15 residues.

This CDR3 is CASSLSSFPSGTIYNEQFF. For the CDR3, the DNA is TGTGCCAGCAGCTTGTCTAGTTTTCCTAGCGGAACTATTTACAATGAGCAGTTCTTC. The chain uses TRBV5-4 and TRBJ2-1, with TRBD2 identical over 7 bases. With V trimmed by 1 base and J by 4 bases, 17 bases remained unmatched. This CDR3 contains 19 residues. Germline V lookup: CDR1 SGHNT, CDR2 YYREEE (reference sequence).

The chain joins TRBV5-1 to TRBJ2-1; D perhaps matches TRBD1 (6 bases). The germline V gene encodes CDR1 SGHRS and CDR2 YFSETQ. V shed 0 bases and J shed 2 bases, with 9 bases lying between them. The CDR3 contains 15 residues. The CDR3 DNA sequence: TGCGCCAGCAGCTTGGGGACAGTTACCTACAATGAGCAGTTCTTC. Its translation is CASSLGTVTYNEQFF.

The chain combines TRBV18 with TRBJ2-5, with 7 bases that match TRBD2. Germline values: CDR1 KGHSH, CDR2 LQKENI. Trimming at V came to 3 bases and at J to 3 bases, leaving 10 bases not matched to a gene. This CDR3 comprises 16 residues. CDR3 in amino acids: CASSPSGTREKETQYF. CDR3 in DNA: TGTGCCAGCTCACCCTCTGGTACGCGGGAGAAAGAGACCCAGTACTTC.

As to this clone: Other DNA sequences of this sample code for an identical CDR3. V is TRBV7-9 and J is TRBJ1-1; D call uncertain. V gave up 1 base and J gave up 2 bases, with 8 bases separating them. Germline-derived CDR1 and CDR2 are SEHNR and FQNEAQ (reference sequence). The CDR3 runs to 14 residues. The CDR3 DNA sequence: TGTGCCAGCAGCTTAGGGCAGGCTAACACTGAAGCTTTCTTT. Amino acid sequence: CASSLGQANTEAFF.

This sequence joins TRBV28 and TRBJ2-1; D not certain. The V and J ends lost 4 bases and 7 bases respectively, with 11 bases between them. This CDR3 is built from 13 residues. Germline V lookup: CDR1 MDHEN, CDR2 SYDVKM. The CDR3 is CASSSPPWNEQFF. In DNA, the CDR3 is TGTGCCAGCAGTTCCCCACCCTGGAATGAGCAGTTCTTC.

The chain employs TRBV15 and TRBJ2-7; D not resolved. CDR3 length: 14 residues. CDR1 LNHNV and CDR2 YYDKDF come from the germline V gene (reference sequence). Between the trimmed V and J ends, which lost 3 bases and 8 bases, there was a span of 17 bases. In DNA form, the CDR3 reads TGTGCCACCAGCAGGGACCACTTGGAGAACAAGCAGTACTTC. Protein: CATSRDHLENKQYF.

CDR3 sequence reads: CATSTEAGIAFEGSSYNEQFF. CDR3 sequence (DNA): TGTGCCACCAGCACTGAGGCAGGGATAGCTTTTGAGGGAAGCTCCTACAATGAGCAGTTCTTC. The chain carries TRBV15 and TRBJ2-1; either TRBD1 or TRBD2 may supply D (5 bases each). Germline values: CDR1 LNHNV, CDR2 YYDKDF (reference sequence). Deletions cut 4 bases from V and 0 bases from J, with 28 bases between. The CDR3 is made up of 21 amino acids. The entire variable domain, with the rest obtained from reference TRBV15 and TRBJ2-1, is as follows: DAMVIQNPRYQVTQFGKPVTLSCSQTLNHNVMYWYQQKSSQAPKLLFHYYDKDFNNEADTPDNFQSRRPNTSFCFLDIRSPGLGDTAMYLCATSTEAGIAFEGSSYNEQFFGPGTRLTVL.

This rearrangement joins TRBV4-3 to TRBJ1-5; D possibly corresponds to TRBD1 (5 bases). V was clipped by 0 bases and J by 0 bases, with 15 bases between them. Germline V lookup: CDR1 LGHNA, CDR2 YSLEER. This CDR3 contains 18 residues. The CDR3 DNA follows: TGCGCCAGCAGCCAAGATAAGGCAGGGCCGTATAGCAATCAGCCCCAGCATTTT. This sequence encodes CASSQDKAGPYSNQPQHF.

V is TRBV9 and J is TRBJ1-1; a weak D match, TRBD1 (5 bases). Germline-derived CDR1 and CDR2 are SGDLS and YYNGEE. V lost 1 base and J 1 base, leaving 8 bases between the germline ends. The CDR3 totals 14 residues. The CDR3 DNA is TGTGCCAGCAGCGTATATACAGGGAACACTGAAGCTTTCTTT. Amino acid sequence: CASSVYTGNTEAFF.

This clone was recorded once. The chain carries TRBV10-3 and TRBJ2-5, with D uncertain. Germline CDR1 is ENHRY and CDR2 is SYGVKD. Deletions cut 6 bases from V and 3 bases from J, with 11 bases between. This CDR3 comprises 13 residues. The DNA of the CDR3 is TGTGCCATCAGGACTGGGTGGGAAGAGACCCAGTACTTC. Translation: CAIRTGWEETQYF.

V is TRBV5-1 and J is TRBJ2-7; tentatively, D is TRBD2 (5 bases). The length of the CDR3 is 14 residues. V was clipped by 0 bases and J by 3 bases, with 10 bases between them. Germline V lookup: CDR1 SGHRS, CDR2 YFSETQ. CDR3 bases: TGCGCCAGCAGCTTGGGTCAGCGGATCTACGAGCAGTACTTC. This encodes CASSLGQRIYEQYF.

This chain uses TRBV6-4 with TRBJ2-3, with 9 positions matching TRBD2. V was clipped by 2 bases and J by 9 bases; unmatched bases: 18. This CDR3 contains 18 residues. CDR1 MRHNA and CDR2 SNTAGT come from the germline V gene. For the CDR3, the DNA is TGTGCCAGCAGTGACCTATTAGCGGGAGCCCCGGACCGGTACACGCAGTATTTT. As protein: CASSDLLAGAPDRYTQYF.